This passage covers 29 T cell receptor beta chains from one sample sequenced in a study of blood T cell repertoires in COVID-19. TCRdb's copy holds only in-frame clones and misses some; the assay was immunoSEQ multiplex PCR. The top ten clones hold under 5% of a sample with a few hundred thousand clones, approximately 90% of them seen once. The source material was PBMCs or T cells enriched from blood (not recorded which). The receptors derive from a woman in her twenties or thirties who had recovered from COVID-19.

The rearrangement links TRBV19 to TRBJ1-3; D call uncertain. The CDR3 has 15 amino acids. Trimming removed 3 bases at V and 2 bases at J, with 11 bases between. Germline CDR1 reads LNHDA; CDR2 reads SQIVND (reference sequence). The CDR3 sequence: CASSMRSSPGNTIYF. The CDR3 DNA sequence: TGTGCCAGTAGTATGCGAAGCTCTCCTGGAAACACCATATATTTT.

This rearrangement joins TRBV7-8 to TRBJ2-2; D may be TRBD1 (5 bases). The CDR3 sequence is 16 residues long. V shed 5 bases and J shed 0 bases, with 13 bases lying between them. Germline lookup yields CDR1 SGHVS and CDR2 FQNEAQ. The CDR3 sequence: CASSPKTVTNTGELFF. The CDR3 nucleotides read TGTGCCAGCAGCCCCAAGACAGTTACGAACACCGGGGAGCTGTTTTTT.

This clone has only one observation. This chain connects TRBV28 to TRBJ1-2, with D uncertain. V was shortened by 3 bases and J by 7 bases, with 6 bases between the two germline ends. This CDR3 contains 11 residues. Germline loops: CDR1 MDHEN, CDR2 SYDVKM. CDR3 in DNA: TGTGCCAGCAGTTTTGGAGGTGGCTACACCTTC. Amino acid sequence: CASSFGGGYTF.

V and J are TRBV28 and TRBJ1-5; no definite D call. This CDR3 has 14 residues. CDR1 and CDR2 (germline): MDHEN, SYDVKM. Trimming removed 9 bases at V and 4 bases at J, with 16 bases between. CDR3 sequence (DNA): TGTGCCAGGAGGGATGGGCAGAGTAATCAGCCCCAGCATTTT. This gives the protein CARRDGQSNQPQHF.

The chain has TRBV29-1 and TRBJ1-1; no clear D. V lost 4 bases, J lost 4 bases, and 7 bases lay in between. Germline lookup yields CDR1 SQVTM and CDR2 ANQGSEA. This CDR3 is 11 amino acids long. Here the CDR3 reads CSVAGVTEAFF. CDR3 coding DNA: TGCAGCGTTGCGGGTGTCACTGAAGCTTTCTTT.

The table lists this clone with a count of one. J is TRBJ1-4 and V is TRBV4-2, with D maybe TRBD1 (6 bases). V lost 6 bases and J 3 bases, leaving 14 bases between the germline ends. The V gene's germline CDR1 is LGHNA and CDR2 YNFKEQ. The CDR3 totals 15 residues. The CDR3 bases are TGTGCCAGCAGTCTGGGACAACGGCCTAATGAAAAACTGTTTTTT. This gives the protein CASSLGQRPNEKLFF.

CDR3 nucleotide sequence: TGTGCCAGCAGCCAAGGATCAGGGGGCTACGAGCAGTACTTC. Amino acid sequence: CASSQGSGGYEQYF. The genes are TRBV14 and TRBJ2-7, with 7 bases that match TRBD1. The junction had 3 bases not matched to a gene; V was cut back by 1 base and J by 3 bases. This CDR3 spans 14 amino acids. Germline CDR1 SGHDN, CDR2 FVKESK.

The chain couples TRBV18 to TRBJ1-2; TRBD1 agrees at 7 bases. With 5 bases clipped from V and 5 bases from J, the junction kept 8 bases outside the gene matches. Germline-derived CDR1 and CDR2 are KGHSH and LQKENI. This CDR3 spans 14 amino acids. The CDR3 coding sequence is TGTGCCAGCTCATCGGGACAGAACTTATATGGCTACACCTTC. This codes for CASSSGQNLYGYTF.

The CDR3 nucleotides read TGTGCCAGCAGTCAACCAGGACAGGGGGCTGATAATTCACCCCTCCACTTT. Translating gives CASSQPGQGADNSPLHF. The V call is TRBV27, the J call TRBJ1-6; 11 bases line up with TRBD1. The germline V gene has CDR1 MNHEY and CDR2 SMNVEV (reference sequence). V trimming: 5 bases; J trimming: 5 bases; junction bases outside the gene matches: 8. This CDR3 region has 17 residues.

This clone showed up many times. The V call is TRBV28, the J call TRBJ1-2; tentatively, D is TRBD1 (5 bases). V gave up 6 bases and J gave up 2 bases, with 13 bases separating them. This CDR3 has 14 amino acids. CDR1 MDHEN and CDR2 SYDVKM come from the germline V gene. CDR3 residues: CASRPQGNNYGYTF. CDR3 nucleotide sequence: TGTGCCAGCAGGCCGCAGGGAAACAACTATGGCTACACCTTC.

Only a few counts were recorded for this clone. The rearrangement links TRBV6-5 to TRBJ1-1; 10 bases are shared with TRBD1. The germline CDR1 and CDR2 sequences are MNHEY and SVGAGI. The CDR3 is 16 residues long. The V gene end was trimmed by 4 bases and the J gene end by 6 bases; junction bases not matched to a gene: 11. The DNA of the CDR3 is TGTGCCAGCAGTTCATACTGGACAGGGGGTACGGCTGAAGCTTTCTTT. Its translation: CASSSYWTGGTAEAFF.

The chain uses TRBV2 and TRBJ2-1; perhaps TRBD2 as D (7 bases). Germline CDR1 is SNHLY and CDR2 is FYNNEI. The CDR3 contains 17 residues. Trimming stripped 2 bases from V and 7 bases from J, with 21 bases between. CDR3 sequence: CASSERGGGGGRNEQFF. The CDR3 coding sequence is TGTGCCAGCAGTGAAAGGGGAGGCGGCGGGGGCAGGAATGAGCAGTTCTTC.

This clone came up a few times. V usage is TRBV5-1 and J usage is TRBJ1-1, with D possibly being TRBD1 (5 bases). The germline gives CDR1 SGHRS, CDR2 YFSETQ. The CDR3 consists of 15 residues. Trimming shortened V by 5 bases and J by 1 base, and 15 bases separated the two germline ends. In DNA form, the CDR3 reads TGCGCCAGCAGGGGTTCTGGACACTCGAACACTGAAGCTTTCTTT. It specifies CASRGSGHSNTEAFF.

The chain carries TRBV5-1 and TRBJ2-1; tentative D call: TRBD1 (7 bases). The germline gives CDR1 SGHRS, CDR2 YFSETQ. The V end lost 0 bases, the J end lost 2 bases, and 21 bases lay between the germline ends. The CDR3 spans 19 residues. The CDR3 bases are TGCGCCAGCAGCTTGGGCGGGACAGTGTTACTCCCAACCTACAATGAGCAGTTCTTC. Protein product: CASSLGGTVLLPTYNEQFF.

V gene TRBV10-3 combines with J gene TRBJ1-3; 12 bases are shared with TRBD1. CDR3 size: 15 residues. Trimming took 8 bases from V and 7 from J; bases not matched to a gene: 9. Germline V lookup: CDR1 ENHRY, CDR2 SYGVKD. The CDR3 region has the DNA TGTGCCATCGGCTACCGGGACAGGGGGCCGAACACCATATATTTT. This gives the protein CAIGYRDRGPNTIYF.

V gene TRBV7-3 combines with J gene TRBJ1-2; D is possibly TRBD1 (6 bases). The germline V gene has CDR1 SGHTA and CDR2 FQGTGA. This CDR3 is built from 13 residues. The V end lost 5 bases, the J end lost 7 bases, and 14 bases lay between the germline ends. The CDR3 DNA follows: TGTGCCAGCAGCAGAAACAGGGTTGGTGGCTACACCTTC. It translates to CASSRNRVGGYTF.

CDR3 DNA: TGTGCCATTAGGCGGGGGAGGAGCGGGAGAGGTCCCGGGGAGCTGTTTTTT. This gives the protein CAIRRGRSGRGPGELFF. This chain joins TRBV28 and TRBJ2-2, with 8 bases lining up with TRBD2. This CDR3 spans 17 amino acids. Germline V gene data show CDR1 as MDHEN and CDR2 as SYDVKM. J lost 6 bases, V lost 10 bases, and 19 bases had no gene match.

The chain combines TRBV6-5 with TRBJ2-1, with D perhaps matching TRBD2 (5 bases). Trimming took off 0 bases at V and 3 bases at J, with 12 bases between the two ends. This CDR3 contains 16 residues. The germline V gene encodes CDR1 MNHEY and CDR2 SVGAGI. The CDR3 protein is CASSYSASRFYNEQFF. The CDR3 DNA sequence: TGTGCCAGCAGTTACTCGGCTAGCCGATTCTACAATGAGCAGTTCTTC.

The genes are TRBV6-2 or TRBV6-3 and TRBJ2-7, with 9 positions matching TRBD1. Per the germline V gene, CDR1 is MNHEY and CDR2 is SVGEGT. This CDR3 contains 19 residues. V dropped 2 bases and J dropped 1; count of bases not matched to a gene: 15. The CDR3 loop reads CASSYPRDRVARGSYEQYF. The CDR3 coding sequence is TGTGCCAGCAGTTACCCCAGGGACAGGGTAGCTAGAGGATCCTACGAGCAGTACTTC.

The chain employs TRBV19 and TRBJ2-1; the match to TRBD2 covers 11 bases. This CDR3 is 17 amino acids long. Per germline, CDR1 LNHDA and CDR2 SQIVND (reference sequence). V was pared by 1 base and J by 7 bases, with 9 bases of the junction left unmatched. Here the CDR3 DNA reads TGTGCCAGTAGTATAGTGGGTCGAACTAGCGGGAGAAATGAGCAGTTCTTC. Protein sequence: CASSIVGRTSGRNEQFF.

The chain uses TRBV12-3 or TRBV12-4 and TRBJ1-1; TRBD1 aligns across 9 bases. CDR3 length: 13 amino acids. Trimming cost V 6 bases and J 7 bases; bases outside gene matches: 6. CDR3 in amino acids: CASSLQGAGEAFF. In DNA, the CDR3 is TGTGCCAGCAGCTTACAGGGGGCGGGTGAAGCTTTCTTT.

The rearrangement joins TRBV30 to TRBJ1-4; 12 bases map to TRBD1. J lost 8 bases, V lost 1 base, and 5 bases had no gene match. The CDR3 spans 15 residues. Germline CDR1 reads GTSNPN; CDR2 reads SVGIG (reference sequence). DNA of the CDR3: TGTGCCTGGAGTGCGGGACAGGGGGCCCGGGAAAAACTGTTTTTT. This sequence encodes CAWSAGQGAREKLFF.

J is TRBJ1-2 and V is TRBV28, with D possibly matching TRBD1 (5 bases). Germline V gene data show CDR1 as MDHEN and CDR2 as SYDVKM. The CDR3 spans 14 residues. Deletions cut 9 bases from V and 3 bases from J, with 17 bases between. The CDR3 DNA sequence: TGTGCCAGTTCCCGGGGGTATTTGGACTATGGCTACACCTTC. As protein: CASSRGYLDYGYTF.

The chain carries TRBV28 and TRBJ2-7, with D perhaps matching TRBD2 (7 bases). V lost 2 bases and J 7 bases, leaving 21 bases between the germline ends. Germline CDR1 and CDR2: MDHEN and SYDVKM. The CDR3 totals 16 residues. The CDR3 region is CASSLRRGPKNSEQYF. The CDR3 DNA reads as TGTGCCAGCAGTTTAAGGCGGGGGCCGAAAAACTCGGAGCAGTACTTC.

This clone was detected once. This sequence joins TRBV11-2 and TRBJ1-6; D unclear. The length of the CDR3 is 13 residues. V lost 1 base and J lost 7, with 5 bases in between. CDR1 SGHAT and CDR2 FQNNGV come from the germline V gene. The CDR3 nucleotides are TGTGCCAGCAGCTTAGTGCGCAATTCACCCCTCCACTTT. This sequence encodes CASSLVRNSPLHF.

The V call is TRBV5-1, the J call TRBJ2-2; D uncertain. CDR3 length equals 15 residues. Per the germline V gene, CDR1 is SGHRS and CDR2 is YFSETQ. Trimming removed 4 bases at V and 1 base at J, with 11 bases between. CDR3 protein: CASSPPGRNTGELFF. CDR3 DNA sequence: TGCGCCAGCAGCCCTCCAGGCAGGAACACCGGGGAGCTGTTTTTT.

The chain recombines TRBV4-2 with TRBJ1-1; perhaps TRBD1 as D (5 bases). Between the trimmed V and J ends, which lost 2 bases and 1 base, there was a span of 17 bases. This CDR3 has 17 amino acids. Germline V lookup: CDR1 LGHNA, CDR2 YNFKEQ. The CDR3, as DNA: TGTGCCAGCAGCCAATTAAGGGGAAGGGTAAGGAACACTGAAGCTTTCTTT. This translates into CASSQLRGRVRNTEAFF.

As DNA, the CDR3 is TGTGCCAGCATTCCCGGGACAGGGGGCGGTCAGCCCCAGCATTTT. Its protein is CASIPGTGGGQPQHF. V is TRBV28 and J is TRBJ1-5, with 12 nucleotides matching TRBD1. Germline-derived CDR1 and CDR2 are MDHEN and SYDVKM. Trimming took 7 bases from V and 6 from J; bases not matched to a gene: 7. This CDR3 is built from 15 residues.

The CDR3 nucleotides read TGTGCCAGCAGCTTACGTGCGGCAGGGAACTATGGCTACACCTTC. The encoded protein is CASSLRAAGNYGYTF. The chain recombines TRBV7-2 with TRBJ1-2; TRBD1 is a possible D gene (5 bases). This CDR3 comprises 15 residues. V was cut by 2 bases and J by 2 bases, with 12 bases left in between. CDR1 is SGHTA and CDR2 is FQGNSA in the germline V gene.